The present TCR beta chain was sequenced within a study of beta chain features in type 1 diabetes. Study-level information: Across every sample, about 100 million sorted cells were examined in total. Study-level points and caveats: Moderately but significantly shorter TCRB CDR3s were found in Type 1 diabetes patients in all four CD4+ subsets. Type 1 diabetes patients showed fewer insertions and more deletions at VDJ junctions.

V was shortened by 5 bases and J by 4 bases, with 20 bases between the two germline ends. This CDR3 contains 16 residues. Germline-derived CDR1 and CDR2 are SEHNR and FQNEAQ (reference sequence). The study reverse transcribed the entire isolated RNA, so it sequenced expressed TCRB transcripts. Method: immunoSEQ multiplex PCR; TCRdb's copy keeps in-frame clones and lacks some. The sample includes 600,000 or so clones, over 13% seen only once; the top ten take nearly 0.04%. With respect to this clone: The antigen remains undetermined.

Only one heparinised blood draw was taken per donor, and its volume averaged about 120 mL. The chain combines TRBV7-9 with TRBJ1-2; D perhaps matches TRBD1 (5 bases). The clonotype originates from a man aged 18 to 29 with type 1 diabetes. Input material: naive CD4+ T cells from blood. CDR3: CASSPGGEAGGYGYTF. The CDR3 DNA reads as TGTGCCAGCAGCCCCGGCGGGGAGGCGGGGGGCTATGGCTACACCTTC. Filled out from reference TRBV7-9 and TRBJ1-2, the complete variable domain reads DTGVSQNPRHKITKRGQNVTFRCDPISEHNRLYWYRQTLGQGPEFLTYFQNEAQLEKSRLLSDRFSAERPKGSFSTLEIQRTEQGDSAMYLCASSPGGEAGGYGYTFGSGTRLTVV.